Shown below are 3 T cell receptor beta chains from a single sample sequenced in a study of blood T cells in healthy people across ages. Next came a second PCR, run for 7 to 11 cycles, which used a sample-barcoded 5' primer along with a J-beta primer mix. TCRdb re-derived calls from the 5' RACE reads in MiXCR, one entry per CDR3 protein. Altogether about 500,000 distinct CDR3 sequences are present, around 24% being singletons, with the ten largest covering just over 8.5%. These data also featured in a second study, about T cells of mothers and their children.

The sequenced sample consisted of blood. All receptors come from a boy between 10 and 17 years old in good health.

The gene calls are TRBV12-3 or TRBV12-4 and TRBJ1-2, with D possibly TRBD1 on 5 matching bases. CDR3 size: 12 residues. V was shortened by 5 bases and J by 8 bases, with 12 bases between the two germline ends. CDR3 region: CASSAQEGGYTF. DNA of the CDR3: TGTGCCAGCAGTGCACAGGAAGGGGGCTACACCTTC.

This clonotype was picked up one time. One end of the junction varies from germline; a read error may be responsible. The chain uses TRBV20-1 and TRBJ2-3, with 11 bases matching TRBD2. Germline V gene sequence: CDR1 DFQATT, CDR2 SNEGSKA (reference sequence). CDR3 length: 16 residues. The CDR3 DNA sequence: TGCAGTGCTAGGGACCGACTAGCGGGGAACACACATACGCAGTATTTT. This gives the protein CSARDRLAGNTHTQYF.

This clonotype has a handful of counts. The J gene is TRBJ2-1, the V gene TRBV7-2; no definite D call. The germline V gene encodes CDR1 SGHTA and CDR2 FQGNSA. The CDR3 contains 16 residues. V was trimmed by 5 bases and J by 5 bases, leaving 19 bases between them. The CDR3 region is CASSLAPGPSDNEQFF. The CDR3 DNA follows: TGTGCCAGCAGCCTGGCCCCAGGACCCTCGGACAATGAGCAGTTCTTC. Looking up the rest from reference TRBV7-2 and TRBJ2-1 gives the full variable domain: GAGVSQSPSNKVTEKGKDVELRCDPISGHTALYWYRQSLGQGLEFLIYFQGNSAPDKSGLPSDRFSAERTGGSVSTLTIQRTQQEDSAVYLCASSLAPGPSDNEQFFGPGTRLTVL.